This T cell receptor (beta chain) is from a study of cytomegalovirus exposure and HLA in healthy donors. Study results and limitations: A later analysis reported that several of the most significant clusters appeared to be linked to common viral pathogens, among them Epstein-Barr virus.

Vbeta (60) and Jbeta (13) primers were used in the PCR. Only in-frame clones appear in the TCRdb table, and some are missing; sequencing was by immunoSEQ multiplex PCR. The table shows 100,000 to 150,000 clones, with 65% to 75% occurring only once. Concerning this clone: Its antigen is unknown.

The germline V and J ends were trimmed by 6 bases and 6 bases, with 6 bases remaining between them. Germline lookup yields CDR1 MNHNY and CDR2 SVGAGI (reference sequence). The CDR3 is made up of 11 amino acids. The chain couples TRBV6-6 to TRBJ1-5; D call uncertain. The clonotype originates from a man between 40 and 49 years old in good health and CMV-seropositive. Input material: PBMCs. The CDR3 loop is CASSLGQPQHF. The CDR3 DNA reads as TGTGCCAGCAGCCTAGGTCAGCCCCAGCATTTT.